This T cell receptor (beta chain) was sequenced in a study of blood T cells in healthy people across ages. Broader study findings: Long-lived donors had more naive CD4+ cells and higher diversity than aged donors.

Combining a sample-barcoded 5' primer with a J-beta primer mix, a second PCR ran for 7 to 11 cycles. TCRdb recomputed calls from the 5' RACE reads with MiXCR, one row per CDR3 protein. There are under 2 million distinct CDR3 sequences in the sample; roughly 32% occur only once, and roughly 10% lies in the top ten. The germline V gene has CDR1 MGHDK and CDR2 SYGVNS. This CDR3 is 11 amino acids long. The V and J ends lost 6 bases and 0 bases respectively, with 3 bases between them. In its sample, this clonotype was seen many times. Its antigen is unknown. A much larger clone differs from this one at a single base, so this may be a read error.

The sequence came from a woman in her twenties or thirties in good health. Sequences were obtained from blood. The chain uses TRBV25-1 and TRBJ2-7; no reliable D call. CDR3 nucleotide sequence: TGTGCCAGCAGGAACTCCTACGAGCAGTACTTC. This translates into CASRNSYEQYF.